A selection of T cell receptor beta chains follows, all from one sample in a study of early T cells in non-severe SARS-CoV-2 infection. MiXCR, applied by TCRdb to the 5' RACE reads, yields one record per CDR3 protein. The sample lists under 90,000 distinct CDR3 sequences, about 13% occurring once. Sequenced material: whole blood. These receptors all come from an adult who was a healthcare worker with PCR-confirmed SARS-CoV-2 infection or an uninfected control (not recorded which). The conserved cysteine and the conserved F or W are not part of the CDR3 here. Not all rows give a size; the values are once, few, many and, for expanded clones, a class.

clone_size,j_call,v_call,cdr3_aa
-,TRBJ1-2,TRBV25-1,ASSHPGQTIYGYT
-,TRBJ2-7,TRBV3-1,ASSPGTFNSYEQY
-,TRBJ2-5,TRBV5-8,ASSLDSEETQY
few,TRBJ2-3,TRBV12-5,ASGLPRGGSTDTQY
-,TRBJ2-5,TRBV29-1,SVARETQY
-,TRBJ1-1,TRBV6-2/TRBV6-3,ASTRSGTEAF
many,TRBJ1-1,TRBV7-9,ASSPTYRGTEAF
-,TRBJ1-5,TRBV28,ASSFQDLSNQPQH
-,TRBJ2-7,TRBV28,ASTSSSYEQY
-,TRBJ2-5,TRBV20-1,SARFSGGAETQY
few,TRBJ2-2,TRBV20-1,SATTGRHLTTGELF
once,TRBJ1-2,TRBV6-6,ASTGGLQGEYGYT
-,TRBJ2-5,TRBV7-3,ASSSSGQQETQY
many,TRBJ1-5,TRBV20-1,SARPSGGGAGQPQH
few,TRBJ2-7,TRBV5-4,ASSSDRGGYEQY
-,TRBJ2-3,TRBV7-9,ASTSTDTQY
many,TRBJ1-4,TRBV7-9,ASSLRRFSNEKLF
-,TRBJ2-2,TRBV7-3,ASSEGAGELF
many,TRBJ2-1,TRBV3-1,ASSQGVAWSSYNEQF
few,TRBJ2-2,TRBV29-1,SVLAQGSNTGELF
few,TRBJ1-5,TRBV6-1,ASSDISGQPQH
-,TRBJ1-3,TRBV7-6,ASSTSHGNTIY
-,TRBJ2-2,TRBV20-1,SASEGTGELF
few,TRBJ1-2,TRBV28,ASSSQGRGYGYT
few,TRBJ2-1,TRBV7-9,ASSLPIGKRENEQF
many,TRBJ2-7,TRBV28,ASRTLAGNSYEQY
many,TRBJ1-1,TRBV9,ASSPSTLGRNTEAF
-,TRBJ2-5,TRBV10-3,AISEVAGVETQY
-,TRBJ1-1,TRBV29-1,SVDRGAEAF
-,TRBJ1-4,TRBV5-1,ASSLAAGINEKLF
few,TRBJ2-7,TRBV6-6,ASSRQDRFLSREQY
few,TRBJ2-5,TRBV24-1,ATSDLVDRDSWQTQY
few,TRBJ2-7,TRBV6-5,ASSSPGPQEQY
-,TRBJ2-3,TRBV2,ASIVDRSTDTQY
-,TRBJ2-3,TRBV28,ASSRGIPYNTQY
many,TRBJ2-5,TRBV7-2,ASSPQFGLRVETQY
many,TRBJ2-2,TRBV2,ASTRGADYGELF
few,TRBJ2-3,TRBV29-1,SVEVSDTQY
many,TRBJ2-7,TRBV2,ASSRDSSYEQY
many,TRBJ1-2,TRBV5-1,ASSFRGSEGYT
few,TRBJ2-5,TRBV6-5,ASSSSGETQY
-,TRBJ1-2,TRBV6-6,ASREPIRGHLLGYT
-,TRBJ2-7,TRBV5-1,ASSGGPGHYEQY
once,TRBJ2-3,TRBV28,ASSFGQRTDTQY
-,TRBJ2-7,TRBV7-2,ASSSALRPFYEQY
few,TRBJ1-5,TRBV11-2,ASSLGPTSAQH
-,TRBJ1-1,TRBV12-3/TRBV12-4,ASRRDLTEAF
-,TRBJ2-2,TRBV2,ASKREGRSNTGELF
-,TRBJ1-2,TRBV6-6,ASSYSKADLLVYGYT
few,TRBJ1-1,TRBV20-1,TAHEAF
few,TRBJ1-5,TRBV5-6,ASSLEAASNQPQH
-,TRBJ2-1,TRBV6-6,ASSLRLAGNEQF
-,TRBJ2-7,TRBV5-1,ASSPGASYEQY
-,TRBJ2-3,TRBV7-9,ASSFIDTQY
few,TRBJ2-5,TRBV4-1,ASSPMTGLYQETQY